This is a list of T cell receptor beta chains from one sample in a study of blood T cell repertoires in COVID-19. Sequencing was performed with immunoSEQ multiplex PCR; in TCRdb, only in-frame clones are kept and a portion is missing. The data show a few hundred thousand clones, about 80% seen once. Sequencing was carried out using peripheral blood. The source is a woman of 80 years or more with acute or convalescent COVID-19. Each CDR3 is given with its conserved first and last residue. Fields, in order: V gene, J gene, D gene, CDR3 length, clone size, CDR3 DNA, CDR3 protein. A D gene is named only where the DNA matches it firmly. The size field is filled for only some rows; it gives once, few, many or a size class.

TRBV5-1	TRBJ2-4	NA	16	NA	TGCGCCAGCAGCTTGGGTACAGGGCTAGCCAAAAACATTCAGTACTTC	CASSLGTGLAKNIQYF
TRBV2	TRBJ2-7	TRBD2	17	NA	TGTGCCAGCAGTGACGGACAGTTAGCGGGAGCGGCCAACGAGCAGTACTTC	CASSDGQLAGAANEQYF
TRBV5-1	TRBJ2-5	TRBD2	16	NA	TGCGCCAGCAGCTTGGGAGCTAGCGGGGTTCAAGAGACCCAGTACTTC	CASSLGASGVQETQYF
TRBV5-1	TRBJ1-2	NA	13	NA	TGCGCCAGCAGCTACGAGGGGGACTATGGCTACACCTTC	CASSYEGDYGYTF
TRBV5-1	TRBJ1-5	NA	14	NA	TGCGCCAGCAGCTTATCAGGTGCCGGCCAGCCCCAGCATTTT	CASSLSGAGQPQHF
TRBV2	TRBJ1-1	TRBD1	14	NA	TGTGCCAGCAGAACAGGGGTGCGGGGCACTGAAGCTTTCTTT	CASRTGVRGTEAFF
TRBV29-1	TRBJ1-4	NA	13	NA	TGCAGCGTTGGTGACTGGATGAATGAAAAACTGTTTTTT	CSVGDWMNEKLFF
TRBV5-1	TRBJ2-3	TRBD2	14	once	TGCGCCAGCAGCCCAGCGGGAGTACCAGATACGCAGTATTTT	CASSPAGVPDTQYF
TRBV4-3	TRBJ1-5	NA	14	NA	TGCGCCAGCAGCCAGGGGGGGCTAGGTCAGCCCCAGCATTTT	CASSQGGLGQPQHF
TRBV2	TRBJ2-3	NA	11	once	TGTGCCATCGCGCTTACAGATACGCAGTATTTT	CAIALTDTQYF
TRBV2	TRBJ1-2	NA	14	NA	TGTGCCAGCAGTTACAGGGAGGGTAACTATGGCTACACCTTC	CASSYREGNYGYTF
TRBV7-9	TRBJ1-2	NA	14	NA	TGTGCCAGCAGCTTGGACAGCGATAACTATGGCTACACCTTC	CASSLDSDNYGYTF
TRBV18	TRBJ2-1	NA	17	NA	TGTGCCAGCTCACTTCAATTGCTCGCCCCCGCCACCGGTGAGCAGTTCTTC	CASSLQLLAPATGEQFF
TRBV7-2	TRBJ1-2	TRBD1	14	NA	TGTGCCAGCAGCTTAGAAGTGACAGGGTATGGCTACACCTTC	CASSLEVTGYGYTF
TRBV6-2/TRBV6-3	TRBJ1-5	NA	16	NA	TGTGCCAGCAGTTACTCCACAGGGCCTTACAATCAGCCCCAGCATTTT	CASSYSTGPYNQPQHF
TRBV7-2	TRBJ1-4	TRBD1	15	NA	TGTGCCAGCAGCGCCCAGGGGGTAACTAATGAAAAACTGTTTTTT	CASSAQGVTNEKLFF
TRBV5-5	TRBJ2-3	TRBD1	16	once	TGTGCCAGCAGCCCACGACAGGGTGGTGGCTCGGATACGCAGTATTTT	CASSPRQGGGSDTQYF
TRBV7-9	TRBJ1-1	TRBD1	17	NA	TGTGCCAGCAGCCCAGGGACAGGGGCTAACATGAACACTGAAGCTTTCTTT	CASSPGTGANMNTEAFF
TRBV3-1/TRBV3-2	TRBJ2-7	TRBD1	13	NA	TGTGCCAGCAGTCGACAGGGGGACTACGAGCAATACTTC	CASSRQGDYEQYF
TRBV5-1	TRBJ2-3	TRBD2	17	NA	TGCGCCAGCAGCTTGGTTGGTAGCGGGGGAAGCACAGATACGCAGTATTTT	CASSLVGSGGSTDTQYF
TRBV20-1	TRBJ1-2	TRBD1	11	few	TGCAGTGCGCGGACAGGGTATGGCTACACCTTC	CSARTGYGYTF
TRBV5-5	TRBJ2-3	TRBD2	16	NA	TGTGCCAGCAGCTTGTGGACTAGCGGGAATGCAGATACGCAGTATTTT	CASSLWTSGNADTQYF
TRBV6-5	TRBJ1-5	TRBD1	14	NA	TGTGCCAGCATCGGGGGACAGGGTAATCAGCCCCAGCATTTT	CASIGGQGNQPQHF
TRBV5-1	TRBJ2-1	TRBD2	15	NA	TGCGCCAGCAGCTTGGCCCCTAGCGGGAGGGGTGAGCAGTTCTTC	CASSLAPSGRGEQFF
TRBV11-2	TRBJ2-7	TRBD1	14	NA	TGTGCCAGCAGCTTTTCCGGACAGGGCTACGAGCAGTACTTC	CASSFSGQGYEQYF
TRBV6-2/TRBV6-3	TRBJ2-3	TRBD2	17	NA	TGTGCCAGCAGTTACGAAAGCGGGGGGACTAGCACAGATACGCAGTATTTT	CASSYESGGTSTDTQYF
TRBV7-2	TRBJ2-2	NA	14	NA	TGTGCCAGCAGCTTAAGACTAACTGAGGGGGAGCTGTTTTTT	CASSLRLTEGELFF
TRBV6-2/TRBV6-3	TRBJ2-3	NA	15	many	TGTGCCAGCAGCATCTGGAGACTAGGAGCGGATACGCAGTATTTT	CASSIWRLGADTQYF